A single sample is the source of the 27 T cell receptor beta chains below, sequenced in a study of blood T cell repertoires in COVID-19. Sequencing was performed with immunoSEQ multiplex PCR; in TCRdb, only in-frame clones are kept and a portion is missing. Of 99,000 or so clones in the sample, about 80% were seen once. Sequenced material: peripheral blood. These receptors came from a man in his fifties or sixties with acute or convalescent COVID-19.

The rearrangement links TRBV5-4 to TRBJ1-2; 9 positions match TRBD1. This CDR3 has 12 amino acids. V lost 3 bases to trimming and J lost 12 bases; unmatched junction nucleotides: 6. CDR1 SGHNT and CDR2 YYREEE come from the germline V gene (reference sequence). CDR3 nucleotides: TGTGCCAGCAGCTCGCCGACAGGGGGGGACACCTTC. This gives the protein CASSSPTGGDTF.

The chain links TRBV11-2 to TRBJ2-5; no reliable D call. V was clipped by 5 bases and J by 3 bases, with 4 bases between them. The CDR3 covers 11 residues. Per the germline V gene, CDR1 is SGHAT and CDR2 is FQNNGV. Here the CDR3 DNA reads TGTGCCAGCAGCCTAAAAGAGACCCAGTACTTC. Protein: CASSLKETQYF.

The V and J genes are TRBV3-1 (or the pseudogene TRBV3-2) and TRBJ2-1; D is possibly TRBD2 (5 bases). Trimming stripped 6 bases from V and 4 bases from J, with 10 bases between. The CDR3 length is 13 residues. Germline V CDR1 and CDR2: LGHDT, YNNKEL (reference sequence). CDR3: CASSTTRYNEQFF. The CDR3 DNA sequence: TGTGCCAGCAGTACTACTAGATACAATGAGCAGTTCTTC.

The chain carries TRBV15 and TRBJ1-2; 8 nucleotides agree with TRBD1. CDR1 is LNHNV and CDR2 is YYDKDF in the germline V gene (reference sequence). The ends lost 3 bases at V and 4 bases at J; junction bases unmatched: 7. CDR3 length equals 15 residues. CDR3 nucleotide sequence: TGTGCCACCAGCAGCCGGGACAGGAGCGTCTATGGCTACACCTTC. Translating gives CATSSRDRSVYGYTF.

There are a few counts of this clone. The CDR3 DNA reads as TGTGCCAGCAGCGCAACAGGGGGAGGCTCAGAAAAACTGTTTTTT. It translates to CASSATGGGSEKLFF. This chain uses TRBV5-4 with TRBJ1-4, with TRBD1 matching 8 bases. J was trimmed by 8 bases and V by 4 bases; bases with no gene match: 10. The CDR3 contains 15 residues. Germline loops: CDR1 SGHNT, CDR2 YYREEE (reference sequence).

The rearrangement joins TRBV4-1 to TRBJ2-3; no reliable D call. The V end was cut by 0 bases, the J end by 0 bases, with 13 bases between. Germline CDR1 MGHRA, CDR2 YSYEKL. CDR3 length: 17 residues. The CDR3 is CASSQDLYRSSTDTQYF. The DNA of the CDR3 is TGCGCCAGCAGCCAAGATCTATACAGATCTAGCACAGATACGCAGTATTTT.

The chain links TRBV18 to TRBJ1-1, with D maybe TRBD1 (5 bases). This CDR3 is built from 15 residues. Trimming shortened V by 3 bases and J by 5 bases, and 16 bases separated the two germline ends. CDR1 KGHSH and CDR2 LQKENI come from the germline V gene. In DNA form, the CDR3 reads TGTGCCAGCTCACCTCCCCTCTCTGGGGGGACTGAAGCTTTCTTT. This codes for CASSPPLSGGTEAFF.

This chain links TRBV6-2 or TRBV6-3 with TRBJ2-1; 7 bases align to TRBD1. V dropped 5 bases and J dropped 8; count of bases not matched to a gene: 3. CDR3 size: 12 residues. The germline gives CDR1 MNHEY, CDR2 SVGEGT. CDR3 DNA sequence: TGTGCCAGCAGTCAGACAGGGTATGAGCAGTTCTTC. It translates to CASSQTGYEQFF.

V is TRBV3-1 (or the pseudogene TRBV3-2) and J is TRBJ2-7; unclear D gene. The CDR3 sequence is 11 residues long. The V and J ends lost 2 bases and 3 bases respectively, with 2 bases between them. CDR1 and CDR2 from the germline V gene are LGHDT and YNNKEL (reference sequence). The CDR3 DNA is TGTGCCAGCAGCCAACTCTACGAGCAGTACTTC. It specifies CASSQLYEQYF.

This clone was counted a single time. This chain uses TRBV27 with TRBJ2-7; D not resolved. Trimming pared 6 bases from V and 1 base from J, leaving 16 bases between. The CDR3 runs 15 residues. Germline-derived CDR1 and CDR2 are MNHEY and SMNVEV (reference sequence). CDR3 sequence reads: CASSLMSLLSYEQYV. Written as DNA, the CDR3 is TGTGCCAGCAGCTTAATGAGCCTGCTTTCCTACGAGCAGTACGTC.

V and J are TRBV5-1 and TRBJ1-1; D is perhaps TRBD1 (6 bases). This CDR3 is built from 14 residues. CDR1 is SGHRS, CDR2 YFSETQ, per germline. Trimming stripped 2 bases from V and 4 bases from J, with 12 bases between. CDR3 region: CASSLQGVSTEAFF. CDR3 bases: TGCGCCAGCAGCTTACAGGGTGTGAGCACTGAAGCTTTCTTT. Complete variable domain (other parts from reference TRBV5-1 and TRBJ1-1): KAGVTQTPRYLIKTRGQQVTLSCSPISGHRSVSWYQQTPGQGLQFLFEYFSETQRNKGNFPGRFSGRQFSNSRSEMNVSTLELGDSALYLCASSLQGVSTEAFFGQGTRLTVV.

V gene TRBV5-6 combines with J gene TRBJ2-7, with D hard to call. In germline, CDR1 is SGHDT, CDR2 YYEEEE. The V end lost 4 bases, the J end lost 4 bases, and 15 bases lay between the germline ends. The CDR3 extends over 14 amino acids. The CDR3 DNA reads as TGTGCCAGCAGCCCGCTCGATACTTCATACGAGCAGTACGTC. It encodes CASSPLDTSYEQYV.

The chain couples TRBV24-1 to TRBJ2-1; 13 bases are shared with TRBD2. Looked up from germline, CDR1 is KGHDR and CDR2 is SFDVKD. J lost 0 bases, V lost 9 bases, and 10 bases had no gene match. The CDR3 has 18 residues. In nucleotides, the CDR3 is TGTGCCACCGGAAGAGGGACTAGCGGGGCGAGCTCCTACAATGAGCAGTTCTTC. This codes for CATGRGTSGASSYNEQFF.

V usage is TRBV5-6 and J usage is TRBJ2-1; D remains unclear. Germline V gene sequence: CDR1 SGHDT, CDR2 YYEEEE. V lost 5 bases to trimming and J lost 9 bases, with 12 bases between them. The CDR3 runs to 12 residues. CDR3 loop: CASSGGPGEQFF. CDR3 sequence (DNA): TGTGCCAGCAGTGGCGGCCCGGGTGAGCAGTTCTTC.

V and J are TRBV5-6 and TRBJ1-6; 12 bases are a match to TRBD1. The V gene's germline CDR1 is SGHDT and CDR2 YYEEEE. After removal of 4 bases from V and 5 bases from J, the junction contained 7 bases not matched to a gene. The CDR3 sequence is 17 residues long. CDR3 protein: CASSPGTGGHNNSPLHF. DNA for the CDR3: TGTGCCAGCAGCCCTGGGACAGGGGGCCATAATAATTCACCCCTCCACTTT.

The chain employs TRBV6-6 and TRBJ1-4; no firm D call. Trimming stripped 0 bases from V and 7 bases from J, with 9 bases between. Germline values: CDR1 MNHNY, CDR2 SVGAGI (reference sequence). This CDR3 is 14 amino acids long. CDR3 residues: CASSYSDGGEKLFF. CDR3 coding DNA: TGTGCCAGCAGTTACTCGGATGGAGGTGAAAAACTGTTTTTT.

The chain carries TRBV19 and TRBJ2-5; 10 bases are a match to TRBD2. Germline V gene data show CDR1 as LNHDA and CDR2 as SQIVND (reference sequence). V trimming: 3 bases; J trimming: 3 bases; junction bases outside the gene matches: 4. The CDR3 length is 15 residues. The DNA for the CDR3 is TGTGCCAGTAGTATGGGTCTAGCGGGAGAAGAGACCCAGTACTTC. It translates to CASSMGLAGEETQYF.

CDR3 sequence: CASSYQGTATYEQYF. CDR3 DNA sequence: TGTGCCAGCAGTTACCAAGGGACAGCCACCTACGAGCAGTACTTC. The rearrangement uses TRBV6-5 and TRBJ2-7; 7 bases align to TRBD1. Germline-derived CDR1 and CDR2 are MNHEY and SVGAGI. V lost 2 bases to trimming and J lost 2 bases; unmatched junction nucleotides: 6. The length of the CDR3 is 15 residues.

The genes are TRBV13 and TRBJ2-4, with 11 bases fitting TRBD2. Trimming cost V 4 bases and J 9 bases; bases outside gene matches: 5. The CDR3 totals 14 residues. In germline, CDR1 is PRHDT, CDR2 FYEKMQ (reference sequence). The CDR3 is CASSSTSGKGIQYF. The CDR3 DNA follows: TGTGCCAGCAGCTCGACTAGCGGGAAAGGCATTCAGTACTTC.

The V gene is TRBV7-9, the J gene TRBJ1-5; D is perhaps TRBD1 (6 bases). The germline CDR1 and CDR2 sequences are SEHNR and FQNEAQ (reference sequence). V lost 0 bases to trimming and J lost 2 bases, with 8 bases between them. The length of the CDR3 is 15 residues. CDR3 bases: TGTGCCAGCAGCTTAGCAGGGGGTGGCAATCAGCCCCAGCATTTT. This encodes CASSLAGGGNQPQHF.

V gene TRBV18 combines with J gene TRBJ1-1; 7 bases map to TRBD1. Germline V CDR1 and CDR2: KGHSH, LQKENI. The CDR3 runs 19 residues. The V segment lost 5 bases and the J segment 1 base; nucleotides outside the gene matches: 19. The CDR3 loop reads CASSSTRNSKAGGNTEAFF. CDR3 DNA: TGTGCCAGCTCATCCACCAGAAACTCGAAGGCAGGGGGGAACACTGAAGCTTTCTTT.

This chain connects TRBV24-1 to TRBJ2-2; 10 bases map to TRBD1. Germline CDR1 KGHDR, CDR2 SFDVKD. CDR3 length: 20 amino acids. J gave up 0 bases and V 4 bases, and 13 bases lay outside the gene matches. Written as DNA, the CDR3 is TGTGCCACCAGTGACCCTTCCGGGACAGGGGCCAATCCGAACACCGGGGAGCTGTTTTTT. This encodes CATSDPSGTGANPNTGELFF.

The chain uses TRBV28 and TRBJ1-1; no firm D call. The CDR3 covers 12 residues. V lost 9 bases, J lost 11 bases, and 19 bases lay in between. Looked up from germline, CDR1 is MDHEN and CDR2 is SYDVKM. The CDR3 sequence is CASTIELGRAFF. The CDR3 DNA reads TGTGCCAGTACAATCGAACTCGGGAGGGCTTTCTTT.

The V and J genes are TRBV18 and TRBJ2-4; 9 bases are a match to TRBD2. In germline, CDR1 is KGHSH, CDR2 LQKENI. The ends lost 1 base at V and 8 bases at J; junction bases unmatched: 0. The length of the CDR3 is 13 residues. As DNA, the CDR3 is TGTGCCAGCTCACCACGGACTAGCGACATTCAGTACTTC. Residues: CASSPRTSDIQYF.

The V gene is TRBV5-1, the J gene TRBJ2-3; D perhaps matches TRBD2 (5 bases). Germline V CDR1 and CDR2: SGHRS, YFSETQ. The CDR3 loop spans 15 amino acids. Trimming took off 7 bases at V and 2 bases at J, with 17 bases between the two ends. This CDR3 is CASRPEVVDTDTQYF. CDR3 DNA sequence: TGCGCCAGCCGTCCGGAGGTTGTAGACACAGATACGCAGTATTTT.

In DNA form, the CDR3 reads TGTGCCAGCAGTTTTACAGGGGGATCCCTCTCTGGGGCCAACGTCCTGACTTTC. Translating gives CASSFTGGSLSGANVLTF. This chain joins TRBV5-6 and TRBJ2-6, with 8 positions matching TRBD1. This CDR3 spans 18 amino acids. V shed 5 bases and J 0 bases; nucleotides not matched to a gene: 10. Germline CDR1 SGHDT, CDR2 YYEEEE.

The chain carries TRBV10-3 and TRBJ1-2; 11 positions agree with TRBD1. Germline V gene sequence: CDR1 ENHRY, CDR2 SYGVKD. This CDR3 has 15 residues. V trimming: 4 bases; J trimming: 4 bases; junction bases outside the gene matches: 5. CDR3 in amino acids: CAISAGTGGSYGYTF. The CDR3 DNA is TGTGCCATCAGTGCCGGGACAGGGGGTAGCTATGGCTACACCTTC.